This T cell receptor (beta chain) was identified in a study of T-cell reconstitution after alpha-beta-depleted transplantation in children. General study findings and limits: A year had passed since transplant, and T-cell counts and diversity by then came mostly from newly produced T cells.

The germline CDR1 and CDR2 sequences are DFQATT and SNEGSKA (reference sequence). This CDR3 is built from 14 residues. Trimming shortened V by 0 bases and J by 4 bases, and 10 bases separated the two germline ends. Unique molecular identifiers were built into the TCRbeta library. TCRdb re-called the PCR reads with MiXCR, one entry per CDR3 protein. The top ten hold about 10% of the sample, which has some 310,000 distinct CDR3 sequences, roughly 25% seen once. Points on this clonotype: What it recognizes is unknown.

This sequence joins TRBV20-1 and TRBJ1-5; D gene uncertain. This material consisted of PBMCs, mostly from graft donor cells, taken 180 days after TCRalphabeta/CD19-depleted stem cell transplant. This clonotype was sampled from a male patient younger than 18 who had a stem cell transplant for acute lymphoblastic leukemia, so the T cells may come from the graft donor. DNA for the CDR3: TGCAGTGCTAGAGATATCCGGCTAAATCAGCCCCAGCATTTT. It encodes CSARDIRLNQPQHF.